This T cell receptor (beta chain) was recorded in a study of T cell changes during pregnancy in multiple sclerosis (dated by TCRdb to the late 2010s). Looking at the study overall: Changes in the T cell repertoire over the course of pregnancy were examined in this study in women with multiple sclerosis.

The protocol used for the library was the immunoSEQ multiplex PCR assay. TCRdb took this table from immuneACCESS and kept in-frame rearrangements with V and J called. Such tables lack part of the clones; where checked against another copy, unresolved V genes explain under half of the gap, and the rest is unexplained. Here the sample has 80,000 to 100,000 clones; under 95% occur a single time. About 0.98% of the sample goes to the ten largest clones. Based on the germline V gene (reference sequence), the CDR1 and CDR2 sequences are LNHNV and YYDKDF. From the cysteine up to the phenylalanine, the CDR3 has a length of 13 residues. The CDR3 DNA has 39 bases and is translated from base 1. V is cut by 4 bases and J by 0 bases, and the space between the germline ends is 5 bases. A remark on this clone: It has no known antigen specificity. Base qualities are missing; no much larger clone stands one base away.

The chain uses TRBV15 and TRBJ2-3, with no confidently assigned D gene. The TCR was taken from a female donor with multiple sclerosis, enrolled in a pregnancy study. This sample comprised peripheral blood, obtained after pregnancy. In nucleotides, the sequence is TGTGCCACCAGCACCCCTAGCACAGATACGCAGTATTTT. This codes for CATSTPSTDTQYF.